This TCR beta chain was profiled in a study of neurological immune-mediated disorders. Study observations and caveats: Across subjects, expanded clones had no CDR3 amino acid sequences in common, pointing to private repertoires in all groups. HTLV-1-associated myelopathy led in TCR clonal expansion, while multiple sclerosis ranked lowest, below healthy controls.

The CDR3 is made up of 16 amino acids. Germline trimming cut 7 bases from V and 8 bases from J; bases unmatched to any gene: 16. Germline CDR1 and CDR2: LNHDA and SQIVND (reference sequence). The cDNA was generated through 5'RACE incorporating 10-nucleotide random UMIs. TCRdb re-analysed the 5' RACE reads in MiXCR, keeping a single row per CDR3 protein. The table records around 20,000 distinct CDR3 sequences, about 15% of them present only once. Concerning this clonotype itself: Its antigen remains unidentified.

Sorted libraries used approximately 910,000 CD4+ or CD8+ T cells. Sequenced input: CD4+ T cells from blood. The rearrangement uses TRBV19 and TRBJ2-1; 8 bases are shared with TRBD2. The clonotype originates from a woman aged 60-70 years with HTLV-1-associated myelopathy (HAM/TSP). The CDR3 sequence: CASNERGSRSYHEQFF. DNA for the CDR3: TGTGCCAGTAATGAGCGGGGGTCCCGGAGTTATCATGAGCAGTTCTTC.